This TCR beta chain was obtained from a study of metastatic and nonmetastatic thyroid tumors. As for the study in general: Samples came from malignant and benign thyroid patients, and repertoires were compared across blood and tumor or nodule tissue. Overall study findings and caveats: Malignant thyroid tumors reportedly had TCR beta diversity that was significantly higher than in benign nodules, in blood and tumor.

Original processing notes: Built for papillary thyroid cancer, a distant-metastasis classifier drew on CDR3 differences across clinicopathological groups. Using MiXCR, TCRdb reanalyzed the PCR reads. The V and J calls were determined by TCRdb, not by the authors. The table shows about 20,000 clones, with 24% occurring only once. The CDR3 extends over 15 amino acids. The V gene lost 3 bases and the J gene lost 4 bases, with 15 bases spanning the gap. Germline CDR1 and CDR2: MDHEN and SYDVKM. No patient received treatment before thyroid surgery. This clone was detected many times. Antigen: not known. Source material: tumor tissue. The clonotype comes from a female donor with papillary thyroid cancer or a benign thyroid nodule (not recorded which). Some clones in this sample may be carry-over from other donors' samples. The genes are TRBV28 and TRBJ2-5, with D possibly matching TRBD1 (7 bases). CDR3 bases: TGTGCCAGCAGTTTTGGAGGGGGCGCGTTAGAGACCCAGTACTTC. Translating it yields CASSFGGGALETQYF.